This TCR beta chain was identified during a study of molecular identifiers for immune sequencing clone quantification. This clonotype was counted between two and nine times. With listed TCR primers and previously described methods, bulk TCR libraries were prepared. MiXCR was run by TCRdb on the PCR reads, yielding one entry per CDR3 protein. The sample lists 490,000 or so distinct CDR3 sequences, around 21% occurring once. The receptor was isolated from a human donor in good health. Some libraries in this study had Jurkat cell RNA spiked in. Material: naive CD8+ T cells from blood, with Jurkat cell RNA spiked in. Subset described: FACS-sorted CD8+CD4-CCR7+CD45RA+ naive T cells.

The DNA of the CDR3 is TGTGCCAGCAGTTATAGTTATACGAACACCGGGGAGCTGTTTTTT. Its translation is CASSYSYTNTGELFF. This chain links TRBV6-2 or TRBV6-3 with TRBJ2-2; D call uncertain. Trimming removed 3 bases at V and 0 bases at J, with 8 bases between. The CDR3 is 15 residues long. Germline CDR1 is MNHEY and CDR2 is SVGEGT.